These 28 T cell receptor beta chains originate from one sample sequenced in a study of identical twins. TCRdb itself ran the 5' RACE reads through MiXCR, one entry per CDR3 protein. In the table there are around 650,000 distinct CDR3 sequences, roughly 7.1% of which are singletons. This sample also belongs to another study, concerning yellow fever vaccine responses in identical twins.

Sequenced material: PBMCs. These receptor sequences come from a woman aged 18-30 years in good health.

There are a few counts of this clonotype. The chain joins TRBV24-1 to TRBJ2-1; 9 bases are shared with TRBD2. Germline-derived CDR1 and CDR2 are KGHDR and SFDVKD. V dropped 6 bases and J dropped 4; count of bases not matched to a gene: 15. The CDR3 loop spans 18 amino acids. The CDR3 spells CATSSVGRGGSLYNEQFF. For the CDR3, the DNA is TGTGCCACCAGTTCTGTGGGGCGGGGGGGTTCTTTATACAATGAGCAGTTCTTC.

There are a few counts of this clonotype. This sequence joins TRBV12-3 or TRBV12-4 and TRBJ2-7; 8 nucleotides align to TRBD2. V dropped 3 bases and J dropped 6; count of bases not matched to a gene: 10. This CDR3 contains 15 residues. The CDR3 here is CASSFGGTRSSEQYF. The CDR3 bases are TGTGCCAGCAGTTTTGGGGGGACTAGAAGTAGCGAGCAGTACTTC.

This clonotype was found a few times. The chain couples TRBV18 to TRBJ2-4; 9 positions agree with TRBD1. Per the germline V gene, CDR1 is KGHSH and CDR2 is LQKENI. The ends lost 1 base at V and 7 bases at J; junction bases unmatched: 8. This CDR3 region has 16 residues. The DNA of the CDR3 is TGTGCCAGCTCACCACTGGGACAGGGTGAATATAACATTCAGTACTTC. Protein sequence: CASSPLGQGEYNIQYF.

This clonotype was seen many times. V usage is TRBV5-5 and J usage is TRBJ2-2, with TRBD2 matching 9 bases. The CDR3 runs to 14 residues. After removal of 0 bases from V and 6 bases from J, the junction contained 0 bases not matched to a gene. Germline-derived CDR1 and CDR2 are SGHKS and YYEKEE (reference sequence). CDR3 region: CASSLGLAAGELFF. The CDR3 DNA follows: TGTGCCAGCAGCTTGGGACTAGCGGCCGGGGAGCTGTTTTTT. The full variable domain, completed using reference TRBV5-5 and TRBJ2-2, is DAGVTQSPTHLIKTRGQQVTLRCSPISGHKSVSWYQQVLGQGPQFIFQYYEKEERGRGNFPDRFSARQFPNYSSELNVNALLLGDSALYLCASSLGLAAGELFFGEGSRLTVL.

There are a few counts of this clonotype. CDR3 coding DNA: TGTGCCAGCAGCTTAGGGCCGGGACAGGGGTTCACCGGGGAGCTGTTTTTT. Encoded protein: CASSLGPGQGFTGELFF. The rearrangement links TRBV11-2 to TRBJ2-2; 10 nucleotides line up with TRBD1. Germline CDR1 is SGHAT and CDR2 is FQNNGV. The CDR3 covers 17 residues. The ends lost 1 base at V and 4 bases at J; junction bases unmatched: 6.

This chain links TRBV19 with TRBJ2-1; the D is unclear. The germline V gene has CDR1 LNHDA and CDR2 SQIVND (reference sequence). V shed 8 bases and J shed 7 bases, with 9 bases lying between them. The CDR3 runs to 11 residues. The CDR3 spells CASEVGNEQFF. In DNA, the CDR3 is TGTGCCAGTGAAGTCGGGAATGAGCAGTTCTTC.

In nucleotides, the CDR3 is TGCAGCATACGGAAGGGGACTGCTGCGAATGAGCAGTTCTTC. Translating it yields CSIRKGTAANEQFF. The J gene is TRBJ2-1, the V gene TRBV29-1; maybe TRBD2 (6 bases). V was pared by 8 bases and J by 7 bases, with 21 bases between. The germline CDR1 and CDR2 sequences are SQVTM and ANQGSEA. This CDR3 has 14 amino acids.

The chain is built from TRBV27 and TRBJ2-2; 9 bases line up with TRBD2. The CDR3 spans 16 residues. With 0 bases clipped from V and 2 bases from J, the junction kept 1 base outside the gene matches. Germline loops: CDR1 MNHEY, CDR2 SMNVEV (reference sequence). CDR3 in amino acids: CASSLSSGRNTGELFF. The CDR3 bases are TGTGCCAGCAGTTTATCTAGCGGGAGAAACACCGGGGAGCTGTTTTTT.

The CDR3 bases are TGCAGTGCTAGCCCGCCGACAGGGCAATCCACAGATACGCAGTATTTT. Translating it yields CSASPPTGQSTDTQYF. This chain uses TRBV20-1 with TRBJ2-3, with 7 bases fitting TRBD1. Germline V gene sequence: CDR1 DFQATT, CDR2 SNEGSKA (reference sequence). CDR3 length: 16 residues. V trimming: 3 bases; J trimming: 2 bases; junction bases outside the gene matches: 11.

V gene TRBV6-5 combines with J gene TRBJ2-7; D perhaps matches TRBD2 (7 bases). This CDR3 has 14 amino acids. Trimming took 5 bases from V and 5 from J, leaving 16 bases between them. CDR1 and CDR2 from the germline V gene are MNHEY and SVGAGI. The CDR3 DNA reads TGTGCCAGCAGTAACCAGAGGCGGGGGCACGAGCAGTACGTC. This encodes CASSNQRRGHEQYV.

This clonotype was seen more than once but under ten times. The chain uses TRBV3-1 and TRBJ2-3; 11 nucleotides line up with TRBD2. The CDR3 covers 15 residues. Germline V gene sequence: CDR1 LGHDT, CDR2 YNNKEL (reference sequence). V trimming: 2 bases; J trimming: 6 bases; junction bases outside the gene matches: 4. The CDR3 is CASSQSGTSGDTQYF. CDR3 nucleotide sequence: TGTGCCAGCAGCCAATCCGGGACTAGCGGTGATACGCAGTATTTT.

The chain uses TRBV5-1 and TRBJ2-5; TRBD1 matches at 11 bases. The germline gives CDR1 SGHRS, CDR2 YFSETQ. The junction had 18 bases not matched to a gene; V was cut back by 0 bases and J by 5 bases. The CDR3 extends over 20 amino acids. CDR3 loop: CASSLVAGTGGLGFSETQYF. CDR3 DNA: TGCGCCAGCAGCTTGGTGGCCGGGACAGGGGGTTTGGGGTTTTCGGAGACCCAGTACTTC.

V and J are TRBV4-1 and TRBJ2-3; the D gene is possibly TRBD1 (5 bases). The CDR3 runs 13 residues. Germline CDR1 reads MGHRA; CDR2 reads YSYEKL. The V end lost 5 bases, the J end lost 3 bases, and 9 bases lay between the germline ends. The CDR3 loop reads CASSEYRTDTQYF. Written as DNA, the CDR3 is TGCGCCAGCAGCGAATACAGGACAGATACGCAGTATTTT.

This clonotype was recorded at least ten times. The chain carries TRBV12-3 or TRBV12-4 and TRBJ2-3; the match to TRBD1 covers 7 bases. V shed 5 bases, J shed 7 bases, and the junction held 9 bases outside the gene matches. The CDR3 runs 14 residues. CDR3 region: CASSRIIGGYTQYF. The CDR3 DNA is TGTGCCAGCAGTCGTATCATAGGGGGCTATACGCAGTATTTT.

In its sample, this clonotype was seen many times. As DNA, the CDR3 is TGCGCCAGCAGTGACGGACAAGCCTACGAGCAGTACGTC. Amino acids: CASSDGQAYEQYV. The chain combines TRBV10-2 with TRBJ2-7; TRBD1 might be the D (5 bases). This CDR3 spans 13 amino acids. V was cut by 3 bases and J by 2 bases, with 8 bases left in between. CDR1 WSHSY and CDR2 SAAADI come from the germline V gene.

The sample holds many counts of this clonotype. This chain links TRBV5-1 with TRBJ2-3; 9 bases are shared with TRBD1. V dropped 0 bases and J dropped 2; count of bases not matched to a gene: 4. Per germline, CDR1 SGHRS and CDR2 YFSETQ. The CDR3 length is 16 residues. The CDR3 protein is CASSLGGQGYTDTQYF. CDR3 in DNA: TGCGCCAGCAGCTTGGGAGGACAGGGGTACACAGATACGCAGTATTTT.

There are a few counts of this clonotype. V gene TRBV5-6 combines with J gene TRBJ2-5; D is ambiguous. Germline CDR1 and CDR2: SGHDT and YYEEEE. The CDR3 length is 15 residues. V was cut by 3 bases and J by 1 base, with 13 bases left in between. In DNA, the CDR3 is TGTGCCAGCAGCTCCTTGACCCTGCGCCAAGAGACCCAGTACTTC. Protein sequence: CASSSLTLRQETQYF.

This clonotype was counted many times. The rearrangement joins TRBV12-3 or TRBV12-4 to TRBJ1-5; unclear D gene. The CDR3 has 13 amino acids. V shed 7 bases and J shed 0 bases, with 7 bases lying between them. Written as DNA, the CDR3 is TGTGCCAGCACCCCTTCTAGCAATCAGCCCCAGCATTTT. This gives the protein CASTPSSNQPQHF.

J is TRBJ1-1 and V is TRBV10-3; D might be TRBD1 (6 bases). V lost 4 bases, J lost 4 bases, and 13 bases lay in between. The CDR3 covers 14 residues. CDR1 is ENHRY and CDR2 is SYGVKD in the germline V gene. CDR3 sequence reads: CAISAGGGITEAFF. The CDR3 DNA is TGTGCCATCAGTGCCGGGGGCGGAATCACTGAAGCTTTCTTT.

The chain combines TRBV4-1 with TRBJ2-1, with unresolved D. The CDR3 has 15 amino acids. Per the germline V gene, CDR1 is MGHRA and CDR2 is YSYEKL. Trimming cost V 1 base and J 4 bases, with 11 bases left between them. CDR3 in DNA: TGCGCCAGCAGCCAAGTTGTGACAAATTACAATGAGCAGTTCTTC. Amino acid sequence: CASSQVVTNYNEQFF.

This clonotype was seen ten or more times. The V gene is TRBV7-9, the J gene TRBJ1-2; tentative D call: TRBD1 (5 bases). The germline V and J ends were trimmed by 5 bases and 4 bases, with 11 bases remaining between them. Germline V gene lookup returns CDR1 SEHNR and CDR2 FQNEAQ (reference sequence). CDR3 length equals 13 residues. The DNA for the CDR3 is TGTGCCAGCAGCCTCGACAGCGCCTATGGCTACACCTTC. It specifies CASSLDSAYGYTF.

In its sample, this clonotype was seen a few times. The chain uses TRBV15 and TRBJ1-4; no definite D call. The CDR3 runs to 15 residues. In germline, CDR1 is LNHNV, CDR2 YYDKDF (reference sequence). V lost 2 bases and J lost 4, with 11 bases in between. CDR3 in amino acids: CATSRRPTVNEKLFF. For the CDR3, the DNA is TGTGCCACCAGCAGAAGACCGACCGTTAATGAAAAACTGTTTTTT.

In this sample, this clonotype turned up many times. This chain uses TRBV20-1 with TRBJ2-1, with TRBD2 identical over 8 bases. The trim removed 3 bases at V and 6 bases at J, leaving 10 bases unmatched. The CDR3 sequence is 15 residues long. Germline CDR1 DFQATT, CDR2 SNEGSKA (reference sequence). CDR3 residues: CSASFPAGDVNEQFF. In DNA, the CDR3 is TGCAGTGCTAGTTTCCCAGCGGGAGATGTCAATGAGCAGTTCTTC.

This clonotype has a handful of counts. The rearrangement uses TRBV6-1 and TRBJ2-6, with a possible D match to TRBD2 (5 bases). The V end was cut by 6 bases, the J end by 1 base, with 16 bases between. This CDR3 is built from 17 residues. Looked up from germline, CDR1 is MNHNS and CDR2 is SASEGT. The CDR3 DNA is TGTGCCAGCAGCCTCCAGGACTCAAATTCTGGGGCCAACGTCCTGACTTTC. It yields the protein CASSLQDSNSGANVLTF.

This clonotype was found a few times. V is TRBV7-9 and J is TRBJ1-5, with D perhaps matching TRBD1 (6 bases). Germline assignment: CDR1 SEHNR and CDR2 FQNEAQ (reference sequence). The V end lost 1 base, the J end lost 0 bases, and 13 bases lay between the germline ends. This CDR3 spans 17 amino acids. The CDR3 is CASSLGSGANSNQPQHF. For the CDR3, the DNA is TGTGCCAGCAGCTTAGGATCAGGGGCTAATAGCAATCAGCCCCAGCATTTT. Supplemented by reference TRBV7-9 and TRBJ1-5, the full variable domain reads DTGVSQNPRHKITKRGQNVTFRCDPISEHNRLYWYRQTLGQGPEFLTYFQNEAQLEKSRLLSDRFSAERPKGSFSTLEIQRTEQGDSAMYLCASSLGSGANSNQPQHFGDGTRLSIL.

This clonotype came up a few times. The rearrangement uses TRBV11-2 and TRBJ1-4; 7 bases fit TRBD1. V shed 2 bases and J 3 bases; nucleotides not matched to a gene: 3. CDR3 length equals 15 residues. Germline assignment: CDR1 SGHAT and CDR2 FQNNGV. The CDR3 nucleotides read TGTGCCAGCAGCTTAACTGGACAGGCTAATGAAAAACTGTTTTTT. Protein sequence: CASSLTGQANEKLFF.

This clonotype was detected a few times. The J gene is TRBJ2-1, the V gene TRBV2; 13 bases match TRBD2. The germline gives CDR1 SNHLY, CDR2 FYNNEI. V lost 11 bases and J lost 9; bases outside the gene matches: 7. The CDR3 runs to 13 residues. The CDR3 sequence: CACTSGRAGEQFF. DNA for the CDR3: TGTGCCTGCACTAGCGGGAGGGCCGGTGAGCAGTTCTTC.

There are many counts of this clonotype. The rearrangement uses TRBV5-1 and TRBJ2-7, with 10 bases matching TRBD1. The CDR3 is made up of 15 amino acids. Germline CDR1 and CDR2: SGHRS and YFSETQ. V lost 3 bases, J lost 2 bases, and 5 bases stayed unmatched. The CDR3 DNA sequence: TGCGCCAGCAGCTCCGGGACAGGGGCCCCCTACGAGCAGTACGTC. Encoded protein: CASSSGTGAPYEQYV.